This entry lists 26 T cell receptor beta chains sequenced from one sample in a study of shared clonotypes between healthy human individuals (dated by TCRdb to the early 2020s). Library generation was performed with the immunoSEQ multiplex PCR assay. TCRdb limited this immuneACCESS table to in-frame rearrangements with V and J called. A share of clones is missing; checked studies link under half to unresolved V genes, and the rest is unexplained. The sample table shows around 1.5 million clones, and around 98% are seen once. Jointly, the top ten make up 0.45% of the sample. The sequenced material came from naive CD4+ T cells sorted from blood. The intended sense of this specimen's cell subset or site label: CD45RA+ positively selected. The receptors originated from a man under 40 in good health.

CDR3 bases: TGCAGCGTTGTTCAGTCCTACGAGCAGTACTTC. Its translation: CSVVQSYEQYF. V is TRBV29-1 and J is TRBJ2-7; D unclear. Germline V gene sequence: CDR1 SQVTM, CDR2 ANQGSEA. V dropped 4 bases and J dropped 1 base, with 5 bases sitting between them. The CDR3 sequence is 11 residues long.

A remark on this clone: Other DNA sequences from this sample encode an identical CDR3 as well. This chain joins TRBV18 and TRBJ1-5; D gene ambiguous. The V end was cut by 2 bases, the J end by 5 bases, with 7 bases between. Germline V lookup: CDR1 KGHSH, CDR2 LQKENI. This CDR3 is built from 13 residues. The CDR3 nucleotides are TGTGCCAGCTCACCAGCCAGAGATCAGCCCCAGCATTTT. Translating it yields CASSPARDQPQHF. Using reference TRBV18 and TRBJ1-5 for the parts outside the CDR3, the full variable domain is NAGVMQNPRHLVRRRGQEARLRCSPMKGHSHVYWYRQLPEEGLKFMVYLQKENIIDESGMPKERFSAEFPKEGPSILRIQQVVRGDSAAYFCASSPARDQPQHFGDGTRLSIL.

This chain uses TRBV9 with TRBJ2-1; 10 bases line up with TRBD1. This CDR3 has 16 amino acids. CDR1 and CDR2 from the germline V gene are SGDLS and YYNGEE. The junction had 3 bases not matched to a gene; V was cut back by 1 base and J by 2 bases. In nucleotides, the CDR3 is TGTGCCAGCAGCGTATCCGGGACAGGGGCCTACAATGAGCAGTTCTTC. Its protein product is CASSVSGTGAYNEQFF.

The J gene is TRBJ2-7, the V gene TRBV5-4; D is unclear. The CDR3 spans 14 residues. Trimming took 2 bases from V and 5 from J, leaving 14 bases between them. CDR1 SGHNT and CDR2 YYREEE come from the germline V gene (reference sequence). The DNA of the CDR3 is TGTGCCAGCAGCTTACCGAACGCTCAGAACGAGCAGTACTTC. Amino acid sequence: CASSLPNAQNEQYF.

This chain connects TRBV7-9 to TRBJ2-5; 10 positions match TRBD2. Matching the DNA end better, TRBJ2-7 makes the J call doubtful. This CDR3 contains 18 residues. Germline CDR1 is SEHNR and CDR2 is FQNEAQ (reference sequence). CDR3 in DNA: TGTGCCAGCAGTGTGACTAGCGGGCCGTCAAGGACATCCTACGAGCAGTACTTC. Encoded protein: CASSVTSGPSRTSYEQYF.

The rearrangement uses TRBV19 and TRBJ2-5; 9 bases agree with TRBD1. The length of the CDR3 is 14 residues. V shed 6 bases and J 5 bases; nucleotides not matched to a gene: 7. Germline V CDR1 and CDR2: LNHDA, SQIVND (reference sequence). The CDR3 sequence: CASSNTGGSETQYF. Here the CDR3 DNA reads TGTGCCAGTAGCAATACAGGGGGCAGTGAGACCCAGTACTTC.

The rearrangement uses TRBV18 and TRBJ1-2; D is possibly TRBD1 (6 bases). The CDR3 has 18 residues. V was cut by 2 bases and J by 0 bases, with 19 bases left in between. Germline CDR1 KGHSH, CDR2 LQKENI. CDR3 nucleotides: TGTGCCAGCTCACCAAGTTCCCCGGACAGCTGGACTAACTATGGCTACACCTTC. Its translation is CASSPSSPDSWTNYGYTF.

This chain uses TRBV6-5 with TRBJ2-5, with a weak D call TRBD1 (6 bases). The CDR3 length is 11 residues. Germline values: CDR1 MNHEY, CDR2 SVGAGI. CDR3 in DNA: TGTGGATCGGGACAACAAGAGACCCAGTACTTC. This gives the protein CGSGQQETQYF.

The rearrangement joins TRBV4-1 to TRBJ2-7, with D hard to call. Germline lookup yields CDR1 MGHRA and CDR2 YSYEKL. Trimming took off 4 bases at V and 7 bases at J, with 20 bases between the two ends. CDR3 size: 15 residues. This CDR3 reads CASSLQINQIGEQYF. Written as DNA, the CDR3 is TGCGCCAGCAGCCTTCAGATTAACCAGATTGGGGAGCAGTACTTC.

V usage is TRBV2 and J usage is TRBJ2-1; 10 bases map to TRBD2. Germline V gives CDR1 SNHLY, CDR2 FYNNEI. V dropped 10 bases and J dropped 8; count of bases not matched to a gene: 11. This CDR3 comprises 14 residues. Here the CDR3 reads CATAGLAVGYEQFF. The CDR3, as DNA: TGTGCCACCGCCGGACTAGCGGTGGGGTATGAGCAGTTCTTC.

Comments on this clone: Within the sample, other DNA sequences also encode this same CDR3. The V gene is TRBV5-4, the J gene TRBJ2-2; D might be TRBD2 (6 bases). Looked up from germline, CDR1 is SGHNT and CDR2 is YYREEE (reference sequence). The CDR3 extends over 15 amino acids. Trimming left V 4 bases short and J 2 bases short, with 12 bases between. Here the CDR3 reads CASSLTRGNTGELFF. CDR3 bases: TGTGCCAGCAGCCTGACTAGAGGCAACACCGGGGAGCTGTTTTTT.

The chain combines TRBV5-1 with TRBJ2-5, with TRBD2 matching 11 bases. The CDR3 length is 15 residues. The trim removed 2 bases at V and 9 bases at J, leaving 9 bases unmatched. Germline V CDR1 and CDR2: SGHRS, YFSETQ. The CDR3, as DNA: TGCGCCAGCAGCTTACGACTAGCGGGGACCGGGGCCCAGTACTTC. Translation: CASSLRLAGTGAQYF.

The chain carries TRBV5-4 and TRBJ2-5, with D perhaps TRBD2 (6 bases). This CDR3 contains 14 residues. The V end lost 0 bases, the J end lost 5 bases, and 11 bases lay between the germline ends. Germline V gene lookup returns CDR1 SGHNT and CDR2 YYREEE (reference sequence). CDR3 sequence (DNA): TGTGCCAGCAGCTTGGAACGGGGGAGGGAGACCCAGTACTTC. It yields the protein CASSLERGRETQYF.

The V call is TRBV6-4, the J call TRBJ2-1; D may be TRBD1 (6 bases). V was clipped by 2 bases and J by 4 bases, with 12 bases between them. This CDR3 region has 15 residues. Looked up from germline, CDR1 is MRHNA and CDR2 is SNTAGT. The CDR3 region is CASSDDGTRYNEQFF. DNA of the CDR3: TGTGCCAGCAGTGACGATGGGACACGGTACAATGAGCAGTTCTTC.

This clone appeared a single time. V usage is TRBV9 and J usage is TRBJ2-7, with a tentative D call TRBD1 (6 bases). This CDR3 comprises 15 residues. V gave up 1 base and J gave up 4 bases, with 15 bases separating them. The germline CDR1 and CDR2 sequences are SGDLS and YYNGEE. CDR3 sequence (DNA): TGTGCCAGCAGCGTATATTCTGCAGGGGTATACGAGCAGTACTTC. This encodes CASSVYSAGVYEQYF.

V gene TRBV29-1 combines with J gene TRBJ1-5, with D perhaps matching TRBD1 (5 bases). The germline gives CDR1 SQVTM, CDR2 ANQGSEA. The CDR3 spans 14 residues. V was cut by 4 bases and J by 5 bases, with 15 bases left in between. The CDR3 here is CSVGGGINYQPQHF. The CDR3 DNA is TGCAGCGTTGGTGGGGGGATTAATTATCAGCCCCAGCATTTT.

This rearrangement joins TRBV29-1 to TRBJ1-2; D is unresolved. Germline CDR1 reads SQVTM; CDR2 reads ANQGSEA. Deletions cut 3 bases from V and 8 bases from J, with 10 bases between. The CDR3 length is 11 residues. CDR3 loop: CSVDLPGGYTF. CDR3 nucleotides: TGCAGCGTTGACTTACCTGGCGGCTACACCTTC. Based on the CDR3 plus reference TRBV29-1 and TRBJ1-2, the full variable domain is SAVISQKPSRDICQRGTSLTIQCQVDSQVTMMFWYRQQPGQSLTLIATANQGSEATYESGFVIDKFPISRPNLTFSTLTVSNMSPEDSSIYLCSVDLPGGYTFGSGTRLTVV.

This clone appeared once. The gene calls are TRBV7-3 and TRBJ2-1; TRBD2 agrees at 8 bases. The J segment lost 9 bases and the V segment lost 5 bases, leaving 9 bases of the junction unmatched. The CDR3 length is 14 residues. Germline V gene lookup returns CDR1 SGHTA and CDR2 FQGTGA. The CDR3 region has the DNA TGTGCCAGCAGCGTCTTGGCGGGAGGAGGTGAGCAGTTCTTC. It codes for CASSVLAGGGEQFF.

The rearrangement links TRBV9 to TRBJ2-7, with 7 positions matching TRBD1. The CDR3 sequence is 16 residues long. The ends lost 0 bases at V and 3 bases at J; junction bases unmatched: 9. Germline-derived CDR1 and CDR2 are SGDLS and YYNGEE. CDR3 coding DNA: TGTGCCAGCAGCGTAGCTATCTCGGGACAGTTCTACGAGCAGTACTTC. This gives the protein CASSVAISGQFYEQYF.

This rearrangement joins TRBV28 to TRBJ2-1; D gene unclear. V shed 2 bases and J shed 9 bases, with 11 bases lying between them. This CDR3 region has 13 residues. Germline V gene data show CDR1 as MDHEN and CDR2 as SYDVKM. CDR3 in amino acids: CASSLVSPSEQFF. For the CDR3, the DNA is TGTGCCAGCAGTTTAGTTAGCCCCAGTGAGCAGTTCTTC. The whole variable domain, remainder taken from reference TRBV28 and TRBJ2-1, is DVKVTQSSRYLVKRTGEKVFLECVQDMDHENMFWYRQDPGLGLRLIYFSYDVKMKEKGDIPEGYSVSREKKERFSLILESASTNQTSMYLCASSLVSPSEQFFGPGTRLTVL.

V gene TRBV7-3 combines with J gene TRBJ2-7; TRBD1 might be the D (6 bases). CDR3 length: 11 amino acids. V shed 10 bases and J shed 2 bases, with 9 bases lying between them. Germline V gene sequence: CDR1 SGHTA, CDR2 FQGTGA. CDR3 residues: CATDSPYEQYF. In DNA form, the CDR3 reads TGTGCCACGGACAGCCCCTACGAGCAGTACTTC. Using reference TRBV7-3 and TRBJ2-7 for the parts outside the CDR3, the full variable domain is GAGVSQTPSNKVTEKGKYVELRCDPISGHTALYWYRQSLGQGPEFLIYFQGTGAADDSGLPNDRFFAVRPEGSVSTLKIQRTERGDSAVYLCATDSPYEQYFGPGTRLTVT.

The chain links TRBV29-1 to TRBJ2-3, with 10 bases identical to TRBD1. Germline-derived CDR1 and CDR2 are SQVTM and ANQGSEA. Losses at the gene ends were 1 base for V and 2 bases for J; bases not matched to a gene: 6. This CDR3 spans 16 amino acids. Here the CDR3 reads CSVEGGQGFPTDTQYF. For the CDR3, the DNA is TGCAGCGTTGAAGGGGGACAGGGGTTTCCCACAGATACGCAGTATTTT.

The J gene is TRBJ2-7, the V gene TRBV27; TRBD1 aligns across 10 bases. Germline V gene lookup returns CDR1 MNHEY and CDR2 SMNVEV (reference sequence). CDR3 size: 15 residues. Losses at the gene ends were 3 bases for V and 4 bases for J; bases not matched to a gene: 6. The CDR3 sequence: CASSFGTGVRYEQYF. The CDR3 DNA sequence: TGTGCCAGCAGTTTCGGGACAGGGGTACGGTACGAGCAGTACTTC.

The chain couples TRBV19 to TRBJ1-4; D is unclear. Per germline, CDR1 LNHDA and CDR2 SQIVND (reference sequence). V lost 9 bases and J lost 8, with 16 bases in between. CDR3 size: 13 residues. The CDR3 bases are TGTGCCAGAAATAACCCCAAAGGGGAAAAACTGTTTTTT. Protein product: CARNNPKGEKLFF.

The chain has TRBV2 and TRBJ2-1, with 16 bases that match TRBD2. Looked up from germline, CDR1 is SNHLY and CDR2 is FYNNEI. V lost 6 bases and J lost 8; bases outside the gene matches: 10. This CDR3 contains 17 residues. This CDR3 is CASRAMGLAGGPDEQFF. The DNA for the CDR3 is TGTGCCAGCAGGGCAATGGGACTAGCGGGAGGGCCTGATGAGCAGTTCTTC.

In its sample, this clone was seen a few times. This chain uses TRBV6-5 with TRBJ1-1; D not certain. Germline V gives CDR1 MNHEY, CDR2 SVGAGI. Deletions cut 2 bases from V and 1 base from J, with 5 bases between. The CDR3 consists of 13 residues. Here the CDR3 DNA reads TGTGCCAGCAGTTACGTACAGAACACTGAAGCTTTCTTT. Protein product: CASSYVQNTEAFF.